A selection of T cell receptor beta chains follows, all from one sample in a study of T cells after yellow fever vaccination. MiXCR, applied by TCRdb to the 5' RACE reads, yields one record per CDR3 protein. The table shows just under 600,000 distinct CDR3 sequences, with about 13% occurring only once. This specimen was PBMCs, taken on the day of the yellow fever booster vaccination. All receptors derive from a man aged 25-45 years who received the YFV17D yellow fever vaccine. The CDR3 runs from the conserved cysteine through the conserved F or W. The D gene is left open where the match is weak. Size tells how often a clone was seen (once, few, many) or the class of an expanded clone, and some rows leave it out.

d_gene | j_gene | abundance | v_gene | CDR3aa | CDR3nt
. | TRBJ2-7 | few | TRBV20-1 | CSARGGTIYEQYF | TGCAGTGCTAGAGGGGGGACAATCTACGAGCAGTACTTC
. | TRBJ2-1 | few | TRBV20-1 | CSARVRENSFSYNEQFF | TGCAGTGCTAGAGTACGGGAGAATAGCTTCTCCTACAATGAGCAGTTCTTC
. | TRBJ1-6 | few | TRBV12-3/TRBV12-4 | CASRIGGRNSPLHF | TGTGCCAGCAGGATTGGGGGGAGGAATTCACCCCTCCACTTT
. | TRBJ2-3 | . | TRBV29-1 | CSAAGGPSTDTQYF | TGCAGCGCTGCTGGGGGCCCTAGCACAGATACGCAGTATTTT
TRBD2 | TRBJ2-7 | . | TRBV12-3/TRBV12-4 | CASRGGERLYEQYF | TGTGCCAGCAGGGGGGGGGAGAGGCTTTACGAGCAGTACTTC
TRBD1 | TRBJ2-7 | . | TRBV28 | CASSPTRDSIYEQYF | TGTGCCAGCAGTCCTACCCGGGACAGCATCTACGAGCAGTACTTC
. | TRBJ2-6 | . | TRBV14 | CARSQADTGANVLTF | TGTGCCAGGTCACAGGCGGACACTGGGGCCAACGTCCTGACTTTC
TRBD1 | TRBJ1-6 | . | TRBV20-1 | CSAILATGGLFNSPLHF | TGCAGTGCTATATTGGCGACAGGGGGTCTTTTTAATTCACCCCTCCACTTT
. | TRBJ1-2 | . | TRBV20-1 | CSARPRTDHGYTF | TGCAGTGCTAGACCCCGCACGGATCATGGCTACACCTTC
. | TRBJ1-2 | few | TRBV6-2/TRBV6-3 | CASSYAGIGGYTF | TGTGCCAGCAGTTACGCCGGGATCGGTGGCTACACCTTC
. | TRBJ1-3 | . | TRBV5-1 | CASSLIGQLGNTIYF | TGCGCCAGCAGCTTGATCGGACAGCTCGGAAACACCATATATTTT
. | TRBJ1-4 | few | TRBV27 | CASSHWKEKLFF | TGTGCCAGCAGTCACTGGAAGGAAAAACTGTTTTTT
TRBD1 | TRBJ2-1 | . | TRBV9 | CASSPNPQGSRRNEQFF | TGTGCCAGCAGCCCTAACCCACAGGGGAGTAGAAGGAATGAGCAGTTCTTC
TRBD1 | TRBJ2-7 | once | TRBV20-1 | CSARDRGRIGSSYEQYF | TGCAGTGCTAGGGACAGGGGGCGAATCGGCAGCTCCTACGAGCAGTACTTC
. | TRBJ2-5 | few | TRBV7-9 | CAGDFYETQYF | TGTGCTGGGGACTTCTACGAGACCCAGTACTTC
. | TRBJ2-2 | once | TRBV19 | CASNLARTGELFF | TGTGCCAGTAACCTAGCGCGCACCGGGGAGCTGTTTTTT
. | TRBJ2-3 | few | TRBV7-2 | CASSSNSYTQYF | TGTGCCAGCAGCTCAAACAGTTATACGCAGTATTTT
. | TRBJ1-1 | many | TRBV7-9 | CASSLDMNTEAFF | TGTGCCAGCAGCTTGGACATGAACACTGAAGCTTTCTTT
. | TRBJ2-1 | . | TRBV5-1 | CASSLGGSSGTNEQFF | TGCGCCAGCAGCTTGGGAGGCTCAAGCGGTACAAATGAGCAGTTCTTC
TRBD2 | TRBJ2-1 | few | TRBV10-3 | CAISESSGSIKNEQFF | TGTGCCATCAGTGAGTCTAGCGGGAGTATTAAGAATGAGCAGTTCTTC
. | TRBJ2-3 | once | TRBV7-2 | CASSWTGEYTQYF | TGTGCCAGCAGCTGGACGGGGGAGTATACGCAGTATTTT
TRBD2 | TRBJ2-1 | few | TRBV10-3 | CAISEGGLAGQFF | TGTGCCATCAGTGAGGGGGGGCTAGCGGGCCAGTTCTTC
. | TRBJ2-7 | . | TRBV19 | CASSMWTGSYEQYF | TGTGCCAGTAGTATGTGGACCGGCAGCTACGAGCAGTACTTC
. | TRBJ2-6 | . | TRBV19 | CASPRRTVPSGANVLTF | TGTGCCAGCCCTCGACGGACTGTACCCTCTGGGGCCAACGTCCTGACTTTC
. | TRBJ1-2 | few | TRBV3-1 | CASSTRTDTRNYGYTF | TGTGCCAGCAGCACCAGGACGGATACCAGGAACTATGGCTACACCTTC
TRBD2 | TRBJ2-7 | few | TRBV5-6 | CASSRASGRAYEQYF | TGTGCCAGCAGCCGCGCTAGCGGGAGGGCCTACGAGCAGTACTTC
. | TRBJ2-3 | few | TRBV9 | CASSARGARVGDTQYF | TGTGCCAGCAGCGCCAGGGGGGCGCGGGTCGGAGATACGCAGTATTTT
TRBD2 | TRBJ2-3 | . | TRBV20-1 | CSAAGTSGISTDTQYF | TGCAGTGCTGCCGGGACTAGCGGGATTAGCACAGATACGCAGTATTTT
. | TRBJ1-1 | few | TRBV19 | CASSISAIYTEAFF | TGTGCCAGTAGTATAAGCGCCATATACACTGAAGCTTTCTTT
. | TRBJ2-7 | . | TRBV7-3 | CASSQVGRGPYEQYF | TGTGCCAGCAGCCAGGTGGGGCGGGGGCCCTACGAGCAGTACTTC
. | TRBJ2-5 | few | TRBV7-8 | CASSLINVRGTGETQYF | TGTGCCAGCAGCTTAATTAACGTTCGCGGGACGGGCGAGACCCAGTACTTC
. | TRBJ2-7 | few | TRBV5-1 | CASSLAVVGRYEQYF | TGCGCCAGCAGCTTGGCCGTGGTCGGGCGGTACGAGCAGTACTTC
TRBD2 | TRBJ2-7 | few | TRBV6-1 | CASSGTSAAYEQYF | TGTGCCAGCAGCGGGACTAGCGCAGCCTACGAGCAGTACTTC
. | TRBJ2-2 | . | TRBV2 | CASSFRGQLTSRTGELFF | TGTGCCAGCAGTTTCCGTGGCCAGCTTACCTCTCGCACCGGGGAGCTGTTTTTT
. | TRBJ2-7 | many | TRBV29-1 | CSVRQSLSYEQYF | TGCAGCGTACGACAGAGCCTGTCCTACGAGCAGTACTTC
TRBD1 | TRBJ1-3 | . | TRBV5-1 | CASSSQGGQSSGNTIYF | TGCGCCAGCAGCTCGCAGGGGGGCCAGAGCTCTGGAAACACCATATATTTT
TRBD2 | TRBJ2-3 | . | TRBV20-1 | CSAGPRLAESTDTQYF | TGCAGTGCAGGCCCTCGACTAGCGGAAAGCACAGATACGCAGTATTTT
. | TRBJ2-2 | . | TRBV12-3/TRBV12-4 | CAIFPGQSNTGELFF | TGTGCCATCTTCCCAGGACAATCGAACACCGGGGAGCTGTTTTTT
TRBD2 | TRBJ2-4 | . | TRBV5-1 | CASSLEGLAQNIQYF | TGCGCCAGCAGCTTGGAGGGACTAGCACAAAACATTCAGTACTTC
TRBD1 | TRBJ2-3 | few | TRBV7-2 | CASSPETGYDTQYF | TGTGCCAGCAGCCCCGAGACAGGGTATGATACGCAGTATTTT
TRBD1 | TRBJ1-5 | . | TRBV23-1 | CASRQGQGKEQPQHF | TGCGCCAGCAGACAGGGACAGGGGAAGGAACAGCCCCAGCATTTT
. | TRBJ2-1 | . | TRBV6-2/TRBV6-3 | CASRTVVRSDEQFF | TGTGCCAGCCGCACCGTAGTCAGGTCCGATGAGCAGTTCTTC
. | TRBJ1-1 | few | TRBV14 | CASSHQAGEAFF | TGTGCCAGCAGCCACCAGGCGGGTGAAGCTTTCTTT
TRBD2 | TRBJ2-7 | few | TRBV5-4 | CASSLSGDPSYEQYF | TGTGCCAGCAGCCTAAGCGGGGACCCTTCCTACGAGCAGTACTTC
. | TRBJ2-5 | . | TRBV20-1 | CSARDFRAETQYF | TGCAGTGCTAGAGATTTCCGGGCGGAGACCCAGTACTTC
TRBD1 | TRBJ1-1 | once | TRBV12-3/TRBV12-4 | CASSTGTGVSEAFF | TGTGCCAGCAGCACCGGGACAGGGGTCTCTGAAGCTTTCTTT
. | TRBJ1-4 | . | TRBV6-1 | CASSMGVNEKLFF | TGTGCCAGCAGTATGGGGGTTAATGAAAAACTGTTTTTT
. | TRBJ2-5 | . | TRBV6-2/TRBV6-3 | CASSYAGAPDGTQYF | TGTGCCAGCAGTTACGCGGGGGCGCCGGACGGGACCCAGTACTTC
. | TRBJ2-2 | many | TRBV7-8 | CASSPVTGELFF | TGTGCCAGCAGCCCAGTAACGGGGGAGCTGTTTTTT
TRBD2 | TRBJ2-1 | . | TRBV3-1 | CASSQETSGVYNEQFF | TGTGCCAGCAGCCAAGAGACTAGCGGTGTCTACAATGAGCAGTTCTTC
TRBD2 | TRBJ2-7 | . | TRBV5-1 | CASSSYTSGSLYEQYF | TGCGCCAGCAGCTCGTACACTAGCGGGAGTCTCTACGAGCAGTACTTC
TRBD2 | TRBJ2-2 | . | TRBV5-1 | CASSLGREAVTGELFF | TGCGCCAGCAGCTTAGGACGGGAGGCTGTCACCGGGGAGCTGTTTTTT
. | TRBJ2-5 | . | TRBV20-1 | CSARGRLAETQYF | TGCAGTGCTAGAGGGCGGCTCGCCGAGACCCAGTACTTC
. | TRBJ2-3 | few | TRBV12-3/TRBV12-4 | CASSSLLENTQYF | TGTGCCAGCAGTAGTCTACTCGAGAATACGCAGTATTTT
. | TRBJ2-3 | . | TRBV29-1 | CSVVTDTQYF | TGCAGCGTTGTTACAGATACGCAGTATTTT